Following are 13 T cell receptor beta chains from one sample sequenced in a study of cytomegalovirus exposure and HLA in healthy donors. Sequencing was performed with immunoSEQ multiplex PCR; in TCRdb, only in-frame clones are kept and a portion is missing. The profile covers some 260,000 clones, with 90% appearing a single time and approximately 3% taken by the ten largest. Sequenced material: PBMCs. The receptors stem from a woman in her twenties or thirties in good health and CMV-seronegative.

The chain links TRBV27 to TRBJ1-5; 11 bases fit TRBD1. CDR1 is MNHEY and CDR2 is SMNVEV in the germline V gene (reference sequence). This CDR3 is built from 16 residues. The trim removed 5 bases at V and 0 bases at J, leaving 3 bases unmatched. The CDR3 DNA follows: TGTGCCAGCAGTCAAGGGACAGGGGGTAGCAATCAGCCCCAGCATTTT. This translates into CASSQGTGGSNQPQHF.

The CDR3 DNA reads TGTGCCACCACTGGGACAGGGGAATTAAGGCAGTTCTTC. This codes for CATTGTGELRQFF. The V and J genes are TRBV27 and TRBJ2-1; 10 bases are a match to TRBD1. This CDR3 region has 13 residues. Germline V lookup: CDR1 MNHEY, CDR2 SMNVEV (reference sequence). The V and J ends lost 10 bases and 12 bases, in that order; junction bases with no gene match: 12.

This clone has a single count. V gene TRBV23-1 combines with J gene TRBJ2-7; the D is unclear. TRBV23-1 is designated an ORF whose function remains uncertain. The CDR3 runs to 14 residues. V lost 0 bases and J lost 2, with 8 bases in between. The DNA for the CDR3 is TGCGCCAGCAGTCAATCATCCGAAACCTACGAGCAGTACTTC. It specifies CASSQSSETYEQYF.

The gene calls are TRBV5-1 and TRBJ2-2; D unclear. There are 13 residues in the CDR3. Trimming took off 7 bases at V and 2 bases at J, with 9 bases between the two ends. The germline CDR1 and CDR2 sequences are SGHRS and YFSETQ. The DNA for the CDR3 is TGCGCCAGCGGAATGGGCAACACCGGGGAGCTGTTTTTT. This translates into CASGMGNTGELFF.

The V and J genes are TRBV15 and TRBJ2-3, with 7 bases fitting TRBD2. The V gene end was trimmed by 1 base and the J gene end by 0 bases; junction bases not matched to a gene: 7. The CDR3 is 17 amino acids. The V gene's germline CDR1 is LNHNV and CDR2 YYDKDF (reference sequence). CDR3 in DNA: TGTGCCACCAGCAGAGGGGACTACCATCCTAGCACAGATACGCAGTATTTT. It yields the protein CATSRGDYHPSTDTQYF. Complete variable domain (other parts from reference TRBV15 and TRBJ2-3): DAMVIQNPRYQVTQFGKPVTLSCSQTLNHNVMYWYQQKSSQAPKLLFHYYDKDFNNEADTPDNFQSRRPNTSFCFLDIRSPGLGDTAMYLCATSRGDYHPSTDTQYFGPGTRLTVL.

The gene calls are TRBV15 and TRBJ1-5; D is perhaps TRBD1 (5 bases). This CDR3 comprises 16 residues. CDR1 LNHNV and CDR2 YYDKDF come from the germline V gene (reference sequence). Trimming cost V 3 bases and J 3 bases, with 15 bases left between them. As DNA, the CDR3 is TGTGCCACCAGCAGGGTTCCCGGGGCCTACAATCAGCCCCAGCATTTT. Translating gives CATSRVPGAYNQPQHF.

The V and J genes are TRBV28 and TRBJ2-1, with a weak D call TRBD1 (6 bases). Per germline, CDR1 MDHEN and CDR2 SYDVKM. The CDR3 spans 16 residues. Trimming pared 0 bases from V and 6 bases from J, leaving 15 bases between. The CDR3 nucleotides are TGTGCCAGCAGTTTATGGGCAACAGGGAAAGGCAATGAGCAGTTCTTC. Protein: CASSLWATGKGNEQFF.

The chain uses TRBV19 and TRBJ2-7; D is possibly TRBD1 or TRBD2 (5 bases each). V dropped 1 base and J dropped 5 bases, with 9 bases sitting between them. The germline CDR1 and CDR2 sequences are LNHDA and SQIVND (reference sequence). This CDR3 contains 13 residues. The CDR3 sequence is CASSIGWGNEQYF. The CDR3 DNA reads TGTGCCAGTAGTATAGGGTGGGGGAACGAGCAGTACTTC.

The CDR3 DNA reads as TGTGCCAGCAGCTTGTTGGACAGGGACCAGGGCGAGCAGTACTTC. Protein: CASSLLDRDQGEQYF. This rearrangement joins TRBV7-8 to TRBJ2-7; 8 nucleotides align to TRBD1. The V gene's germline CDR1 is SGHVS and CDR2 FQNEAQ. The ends lost 3 bases at V and 6 bases at J; junction bases unmatched: 10. The CDR3 consists of 15 residues.

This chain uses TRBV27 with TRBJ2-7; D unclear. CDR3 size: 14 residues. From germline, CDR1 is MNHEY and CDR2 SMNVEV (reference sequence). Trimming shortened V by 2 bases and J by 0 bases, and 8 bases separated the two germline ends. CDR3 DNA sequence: TGTGCCAGCAGTTTAGGAGTCCTCTCCTACGAGCAGTACTTC. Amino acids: CASSLGVLSYEQYF.

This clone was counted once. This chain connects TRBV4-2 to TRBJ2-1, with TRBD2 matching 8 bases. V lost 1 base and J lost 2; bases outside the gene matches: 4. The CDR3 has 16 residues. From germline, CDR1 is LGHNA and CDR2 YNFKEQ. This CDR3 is CASSQGSGNTYNEQFF. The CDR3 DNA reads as TGTGCCAGCAGCCAAGGTAGCGGGAATACCTACAATGAGCAGTTCTTC.

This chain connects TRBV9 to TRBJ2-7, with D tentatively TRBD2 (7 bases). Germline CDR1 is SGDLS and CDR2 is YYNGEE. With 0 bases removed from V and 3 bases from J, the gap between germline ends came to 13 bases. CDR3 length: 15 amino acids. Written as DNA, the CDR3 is TGTGCCAGCAGCGTAGGGGAGGGGGGTCACTACGAGCAGTACTTC. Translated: CASSVGEGGHYEQYF.

As DNA, the CDR3 is TGTGCCAGCAGCCCGACAGGGGCGGTGGAGCAGTACTTC. Translating gives CASSPTGAVEQYF. The chain employs TRBV11-3 and TRBJ2-7, with TRBD1 matching 8 bases. Germline V gene lookup returns CDR1 SGHNT and CDR2 YENEEA. This CDR3 is 13 amino acids long. J was trimmed by 7 bases and V by 5 bases; bases with no gene match: 7.